The 16 T cell receptor beta chains listed next were all sequenced from one sample in a study of cytomegalovirus exposure and HLA in healthy donors. The PCR made use of 60 Vbeta and 13 Jbeta primers. The table came from immunoSEQ multiplex PCR; TCRdb's copy has only in-frame clones and leaves some out. This repertoire shows some 84,000 clones, approximately 78% found once; its top ten account for 2% to 3%. Sequenced sample: PBMCs. These receptors originate from a male donor in good health and CMV-seropositive.

In DNA, the CDR3 is TGCGCCAGCAGCCAAGTTGCGGGAGAGGTGGAGACCCAGTACTTC. It codes for CASSQVAGEVETQYF. The J gene is TRBJ2-5, the V gene TRBV4-1; 7 nucleotides align to TRBD2. This CDR3 contains 15 residues. Germline V gene lookup returns CDR1 MGHRA and CDR2 YSYEKL. V was clipped by 1 base and J by 5 bases; unmatched bases: 7.

The gene calls are TRBV2 and TRBJ2-2, with TRBD1 matching over 7 bases. Germline V gene lookup returns CDR1 SNHLY and CDR2 FYNNEI. This CDR3 comprises 14 residues. Germline trimming cut 8 bases from V and 4 bases from J; bases unmatched to any gene: 7. CDR3 sequence: CASLGTGVTGELFF. The CDR3 bases are TGTGCCAGCCTTGGAACAGGGGTCACCGGGGAGCTGTTTTTT.

The rearrangement uses TRBV6-5 and TRBJ2-3, with no clear D. Germline lookup yields CDR1 MNHEY and CDR2 SVGAGI. V lost 2 bases, J lost 5 bases, and 11 bases lay in between. CDR3 length equals 14 residues. This chain's CDR3 is CASSYGVSRDTQYF. In DNA form, the CDR3 reads TGTGCCAGCAGTTACGGTGTCAGTCGAGATACGCAGTATTTT.

This sequence joins TRBV10-3 and TRBJ2-1, with 13 bases aligning to TRBD2. The germline V gene encodes CDR1 ENHRY and CDR2 SYGVKD. The CDR3 runs to 19 residues. The V and J ends lost 6 bases and 0 bases, in that order; junction bases with no gene match: 11. CDR3 bases: TGTGCCATCAGACCGGGACTAGCGGGGACCTACTCCTCCTACAATGAGCAGTTCTTC. As protein: CAIRPGLAGTYSSYNEQFF.

The chain joins TRBV18 to TRBJ2-5; D uncertain. The ends were cut back, 3 bases at V and 5 bases at J, with 10 bases in the middle. The germline V gene has CDR1 KGHSH and CDR2 LQKENI. The CDR3 length is 13 residues. Written as DNA, the CDR3 is TGTGCCAGCTCACCTAGTGGTCTGGAGACCCAGTACTTC. Encoded protein: CASSPSGLETQYF.

This clone has a single count. The V and J genes are TRBV9 and TRBJ2-1; TRBD2 matches at 8 bases. In germline, CDR1 is SGDLS, CDR2 YYNGEE. The junction had 2 bases not matched to a gene; V was cut back by 0 bases and J by 3 bases. The CDR3 is 15 amino acids. CDR3 bases: TGTGCCAGCAGCGTAGGGACTAGCAACTACAATGAGCAGTTCTTC. It specifies CASSVGTSNYNEQFF.

The V call is TRBV27, the J call TRBJ1-4; 9 bases are shared with TRBD1. Germline V gives CDR1 MNHEY, CDR2 SMNVEV (reference sequence). Unmatched junction bases numbered 0, after V lost 2 bases and J lost 5 bases. CDR3 size: 14 residues. In DNA form, the CDR3 reads TGTGCCAGCAGTTTAGGGACAGGGAATGAAAAACTGTTTTTT. Its protein is CASSLGTGNEKLFF.

The chain links TRBV9 to TRBJ2-7; a weak D match, TRBD2 (6 bases). CDR3 length: 15 amino acids. Trimming took 0 bases from V and 4 from J, leaving 14 bases between them. Germline CDR1 and CDR2: SGDLS and YYNGEE. CDR3 amino acids: CASSVDSGGFYEQYF. The CDR3, as DNA: TGTGCCAGCAGCGTAGATAGCGGAGGCTTTTACGAGCAGTACTTC.

The table lists this clone with a few counts. The V call is TRBV6-5, the J call TRBJ2-7; 13 nucleotides align to TRBD2. The CDR3 is 14 residues long. V lost 6 bases and J lost 5; bases outside the gene matches: 4. The germline V gene encodes CDR1 MNHEY and CDR2 SVGAGI. The CDR3 sequence is CASSGLAGVHEQYF. For the CDR3, the DNA is TGTGCCAGCAGCGGACTAGCGGGAGTCCACGAGCAGTACTTC.

The chain uses TRBV29-1 and TRBJ2-1; D is unresolved. Germline CDR1 and CDR2: SQVTM and ANQGSEA. V gave up 5 bases and J gave up 0 bases, with 11 bases separating them. The CDR3 is 14 residues long. The CDR3 sequence: CSVSLQISYNEQFF. CDR3 coding DNA: TGCAGCGTTTCGCTCCAGATCTCCTACAATGAGCAGTTCTTC.

The chain carries TRBV5-1 and TRBJ2-1; 10 bases map to TRBD2. The CDR3 covers 15 residues. The V and J ends lost 2 bases and 5 bases, in that order; junction bases with no gene match: 4. CDR1 and CDR2 from the germline V gene are SGHRS and YFSETQ. CDR3 nucleotides: TGCGCCAGCAGCTTACTAGCGGGAAAAAACAATGAGCAGTTCTTC. The encoded protein is CASSLLAGKNNEQFF. The variable domain in full, completed from reference TRBV5-1 and TRBJ2-1, reads KAGVTQTPRYLIKTRGQQVTLSCSPISGHRSVSWYQQTPGQGLQFLFEYFSETQRNKGNFPGRFSGRQFSNSRSEMNVSTLELGDSALYLCASSLLAGKNNEQFFGPGTRLTVL.

The table lists this clone with a few counts. The rearrangement joins TRBV27 to TRBJ2-7; D is possibly TRBD2 (5 bases). V dropped 0 bases and J dropped 5 bases, with 14 bases sitting between them. The CDR3 runs 15 residues. Per germline, CDR1 MNHEY and CDR2 SMNVEV (reference sequence). The CDR3 DNA reads as TGTGCCAGCAGTTTATCGCCGGGAACTAAGGACGAGCAGTACTTC. Translation gives CASSLSPGTKDEQYF.

The J gene is TRBJ2-5, the V gene TRBV5-6; possibly TRBD1 for D (6 bases). This CDR3 is built from 11 residues. The germline gives CDR1 SGHDT, CDR2 YYEEEE. V was clipped by 6 bases and J by 7 bases, with 10 bases between them. CDR3 sequence (DNA): TGTGCCAGCACCGCAGGGGTGACCCAGTACTTC. Its translation is CASTAGVTQYF.

This clone has more than one count but fewer than ten. The chain couples TRBV7-9 to TRBJ1-5; D ambiguous. The germline V gene encodes CDR1 SEHNR and CDR2 FQNEAQ (reference sequence). The CDR3 runs 14 residues. V gave up 0 bases and J gave up 4 bases, with 7 bases separating them. The CDR3 coding sequence is TGTGCCAGCAGCTTAGCCGGCGGGAATCAGCCCCAGCATTTT. Its protein is CASSLAGGNQPQHF.

The rearrangement links TRBV28 to TRBJ2-2; maybe TRBD1 (6 bases). The CDR3 runs 15 residues. V was trimmed by 11 bases and J by 3 bases, leaving 19 bases between them. CDR1 and CDR2 from the germline V gene are MDHEN and SYDVKM. CDR3 coding DNA: TGTGCCTCACTGGGCCCCAGGGGAGACACCGGGGAGCTGTTTTTT. Protein product: CASLGPRGDTGELFF.

The chain carries TRBV6-6 and TRBJ1-2, with 7 bases lining up with TRBD1. With 5 bases clipped from V and 4 bases from J, the junction kept 7 bases outside the gene matches. Germline CDR1 reads MNHNY; CDR2 reads SVGAGI (reference sequence). The CDR3 is 14 residues long. In nucleotides, the CDR3 is TGTGCCAGCAGTCATTCACAGGGGATCTATGGCTACACCTTC. Translated: CASSHSQGIYGYTF.